Listed below are T cell receptor beta chains from one sample, sequenced in a study of blood T cell repertoires in COVID-19. Clones were sequenced by immunoSEQ multiplex PCR, and TCRdb holds only the in-frame ones, with some missing. This sample has 200,000 to 250,000 clones, with roughly 80% found just once. The sample taken for sequencing was peripheral blood. The receptors were sampled from a woman aged 50 to 60 with acute or convalescent COVID-19. Each CDR3 is given with its conserved first and last residue. Each record gives: D gene, J gene, clone size, V gene, CDR3 protein, CDR3 DNA. D genes are given only for firm matches. Expanded clones get a size class; other rows say once, few or many, or leave the size out.

D: TRBD1
J: TRBJ1-1
size: .
V: TRBV11-2
CDR3: CASRRKGGGDLTKNTEAFF
DNA: TGTGCCAGCAGGAGAAAAGGAGGGGGCGATTTGACGAAGAACACTGAAGCTTTCTTT

D: .
J: TRBJ2-7
size: .
V: TRBV7-9
CDR3: CASSSQAIEQYF
DNA: TGTGCCAGCAGCTCACAGGCTATCGAGCAGTACTTC

D: TRBD2
J: TRBJ2-1
size: .
V: TRBV7-2
CDR3: CASSLAPLAGGLEQFF
DNA: TGTGCCAGCAGCTTAGCCCCACTAGCGGGGGGGCTTGAGCAGTTCTTC

D: .
J: TRBJ1-2
size: once
V: TRBV3-1/TRBV3-2
CDR3: CASSQGRTGYGYTF
DNA: TGTGCCAGCAGCCAAGGTCGAACAGGCTATGGCTACACCTTC

D: TRBD2
J: TRBJ2-5
size: .
V: TRBV7-9
CDR3: CASSLVLLAGKETQYF
DNA: TGTGCCAGCAGCTTAGTCCTACTAGCGGGGAAAGAGACCCAGTACTTC

D: TRBD1
J: TRBJ1-5
size: .
V: TRBV5-6
CDR3: CASSLGDRSSQPQHF
DNA: TGTGCCAGCAGCTTGGGGGACAGATCTAGTCAGCCCCAGCATTTT

D: TRBD2
J: TRBJ2-3
size: few
V: TRBV24-1
CDR3: CATRSQGLAGTDTQYF
DNA: TGTGCCACCAGGTCCCAGGGACTAGCGGGTACAGATACGCAGTATTTT

D: .
J: TRBJ1-1
size: few
V: TRBV20-1
CDR3: CSASRQGYVDTEAFF
DNA: TGCAGTGCTAGTAGGCAGGGCTACGTGGACACTGAAGCTTTCTTT

D: TRBD1
J: TRBJ2-5
size: .
V: TRBV3-1/TRBV3-2
CDR3: CASSQTGTGVEETQYF
DNA: TGTGCCAGCAGCCAGACCGGGACAGGGGTGGAGGAGACCCAGTACTTC

D: .
J: TRBJ1-4
size: .
V: TRBV5-1
CDR3: CASSLEGYNEKLFF
DNA: TGCGCCAGCAGCTTGGAGGGGTATAATGAAAAACTGTTTTTT

D: TRBD2
J: TRBJ2-7
size: .
V: TRBV27
CDR3: CASSPELAGHSYEQYF
DNA: TGTGCTAGCAGTCCTGAACTAGCGGGGCACTCCTACGAGCAGTACTTC

D: .
J: TRBJ1-1
size: .
V: TRBV6-2/TRBV6-3
CDR3: CASSRPSFANTEAFF
DNA: TGTGCCAGCAGTCGCCCGAGTTTCGCGAACACTGAAGCTTTCTTT

D: .
J: TRBJ1-2
size: .
V: TRBV30
CDR3: CATTRWAADYGYTF
DNA: TGTGCCACCACCCGGTGGGCAGCGGACTATGGCTACACCTTC

D: TRBD2
J: TRBJ2-1
size: once
V: TRBV19
CDR3: CASSTIAGEDNEQFF
DNA: TGTGCCAGTAGTACAATAGCGGGGGAGGACAATGAGCAGTTCTTC

D: .
J: TRBJ2-1
size: .
V: TRBV5-1
CDR3: CASSLGQTSTHEQFF
DNA: TGCGCCAGCAGCTTGGGACAGACTAGTACCCATGAGCAGTTCTTC

D: .
J: TRBJ1-2
size: .
V: TRBV15
CDR3: CATSLQQGSYGYTF
DNA: TGTGCCACCAGCTTGCAACAGGGTTCCTATGGCTACACCTTC

D: .
J: TRBJ2-1
size: .
V: TRBV5-1
CDR3: CASSSEVLYNEQFF
DNA: TGCGCCAGCAGCTCTGAGGTACTCTACAATGAGCAGTTCTTC

D: TRBD2
J: TRBJ2-7
size: once
V: TRBV6-6
CDR3: CASRRIAGSYEQYF
DNA: TGTGCCAGCAGGCGGATAGCGGGAAGCTACGAGCAGTACTTC

D: TRBD1
J: TRBJ2-1
size: .
V: TRBV28
CDR3: CASSFHRDSNNEQFF
DNA: TGTGCCAGCAGTTTCCACCGGGACAGCAACAATGAGCAGTTCTTC

D: .
J: TRBJ1-4
size: .
V: TRBV7-9
CDR3: CASSLLQGYVEKLFF
DNA: TGTGCCAGCAGCTTACTACAGGGATATGTTGAAAAACTGTTTTTT

D: TRBD1
J: TRBJ1-5
size: .
V: TRBV28
CDR3: CASSPPGQGGQPQHF
DNA: TGTGCCAGCAGTCCACCAGGACAGGGCGGTCAGCCCCAGCATTTT

D: TRBD1
J: TRBJ1-5
size: .
V: TRBV2
CDR3: CASSGGQASYSNQPQHF
DNA: TGTGCCAGCAGTGGGGGACAGGCAAGTTATAGCAATCAGCCCCAGCATTTT

D: .
J: TRBJ1-1
size: .
V: TRBV30
CDR3: CAWSATYAEAFF
DNA: TGTGCCTGGAGTGCTACGTACGCAGAAGCTTTCTTT

D: TRBD1
J: TRBJ2-1
size: .
V: TRBV6-5
CDR3: CASSSPGQGVHEQFF
DNA: TGTGCCAGCAGCTCACCGGGACAGGGGGTCCATGAGCAGTTCTTC

D: .
J: TRBJ2-4
size: .
V: TRBV28
CDR3: CASSFGNIQYF
DNA: TGTGCCAGCAGTTTCGGAAACATTCAGTACTTC

D: TRBD1
J: TRBJ1-1
size: .
V: TRBV29-1
CDR3: CSAETDRDTEAFF
DNA: TGCAGCGCCGAAACGGACAGGGACACTGAAGCTTTCTTT

D: .
J: TRBJ1-2
size: .
V: TRBV7-2
CDR3: CASSLLGAAVEDGYTF
DNA: TGTGCCAGCAGCTTATTGGGGGCGGCAGTTGAGGATGGCTACACCTTC

D: .
J: TRBJ1-4
size: .
V: TRBV12-2
CDR3: CASRLDTGKANEKLFF
DNA: TGTGCAAGTCGATTGGACACAGGGAAGGCTAATGAAAAACTGTTTTTT

D: TRBD1
J: TRBJ2-7
size: .
V: TRBV28
CDR3: CATENRDRGSDEQYF
DNA: TGTGCCACCGAGAACCGGGACAGGGGATCCGACGAGCAGTACTTC

D: TRBD1
J: TRBJ2-5
size: .
V: TRBV10-3
CDR3: CAIGGQGVEETQYF
DNA: TGTGCCATCGGGGGACAGGGGGTAGAAGAGACCCAGTACTTC

D: .
J: TRBJ1-1
size: .
V: TRBV28
CDR3: CASSLIGRGPEAFF
DNA: TGTGCCAGCAGTTTAATCGGTCGCGGGCCTGAAGCTTTCTTT

D: .
J: TRBJ2-1
size: .
V: TRBV28
CDR3: CASSLTLADEQFF
DNA: TGTGCCAGCAGCCTAACTCTAGCCGATGAGCAGTTCTTC

D: .
J: TRBJ2-7
size: .
V: TRBV28
CDR3: CASSLSGTYEQYF
DNA: TGTGCCAGCAGTTTATCGGGGACCTACGAGCAGTACTTC

D: .
J: TRBJ2-1
size: .
V: TRBV7-2
CDR3: CANSLVSAYNEQFF
DNA: TGTGCCAACAGCTTAGTTTCGGCCTACAATGAGCAGTTCTTC

D: .
J: TRBJ2-1
size: .
V: TRBV18
CDR3: CASSPPSELYNEQFF
DNA: TGTGCCAGCTCACCACCGAGCGAGTTATACAATGAGCAGTTCTTC

D: .
J: TRBJ2-5
size: .
V: TRBV6-1
CDR3: CASSDGQWEETQYF
DNA: TGTGCCAGCAGTGATGGCCAATGGGAGGAGACCCAGTACTTC

D: TRBD2
J: TRBJ2-1
size: .
V: TRBV19
CDR3: CASSMTRGDEQFF
DNA: TGTGCCAGTAGTATGACGCGGGGGGATGAGCAGTTCTTC

D: TRBD2
J: TRBJ2-7
size: .
V: TRBV2
CDR3: CASSEYRTSGPRGYEQYF
DNA: TGTGCCAGCAGTGAGTATAGGACTAGCGGCCCCCGAGGGTACGAGCAGTACTTC

D: TRBD1
J: TRBJ1-6
size: .
V: TRBV28
CDR3: CASSRDRGSPPLHF
DNA: TGTGCCAGCAGCCGGGACAGGGGGAGTCCACCCCTCCACTTT

D: .
J: TRBJ2-3
size: .
V: TRBV11-3
CDR3: CASSLDFGEADTQYF
DNA: TGTGCCAGCAGCTTAGATTTCGGGGAGGCAGATACGCAGTATTTT

D: TRBD2
J: TRBJ2-7
size: .
V: TRBV2
CDR3: CAGRLAPSYEQYF
DNA: TGTGCCGGACGACTAGCGCCCTCCTACGAGCAGTACTTC

D: TRBD2
J: TRBJ2-3
size: few
V: TRBV5-1
CDR3: CASSRSGFGTDTQYF
DNA: TGCGCCAGCAGTCGTAGCGGGTTCGGCACAGATACGCAGTATTTT

D: .
J: TRBJ1-3
size: .
V: TRBV28
CDR3: CASSSHTDSGNTIYF
DNA: TGTGCCAGCAGCTCCCATACAGACTCTGGAAACACCATATATTTT

D: TRBD1
J: TRBJ1-6
size: few
V: TRBV30
CDR3: CAWTPGQGYSPLHF
DNA: TGTGCCTGGACCCCGGGACAGGGTTATTCACCCCTCCACTTT

D: .
J: TRBJ2-7
size: .
V: TRBV2
CDR3: CASKTDRRYEQYF
DNA: TGTGCCAGCAAGACCGACAGGCGGTACGAGCAGTACTTC

D: TRBD1
J: TRBJ1-1
size: once
V: TRBV2
CDR3: CASSDPIRTGGTFF
DNA: TGTGCCAGCAGTGATCCAATCAGGACAGGGGGAACTTTCTTT

D: .
J: TRBJ1-1
size: .
V: TRBV20-1
CDR3: CSASFTANTEAFF
DNA: TGCAGTGCTAGTTTTACAGCGAACACTGAAGCTTTCTTT

D: .
J: TRBJ2-3
size: once
V: TRBV24-1
CDR3: CATGASTDTQYF
DNA: TGTGCCACGGGAGCCAGCACAGATACGCAGTATTTT

D: .
J: TRBJ1-1
size: .
V: TRBV28
CDR3: CASSLGAVNTEAFF
DNA: TGTGCCAGCAGCCTTGGTGCGGTGAACACTGAAGCTTTCTTT

D: TRBD2
J: TRBJ2-5
size: .
V: TRBV9
CDR3: CASSARLAGGVETQYF
DNA: TGTGCCAGCAGCGCGAGACTAGCGGGAGGTGTAGAGACCCAGTACTTC

D: .
J: TRBJ2-1
size: .
V: TRBV12-3/TRBV12-4
CDR3: CASSLLYNEQFF
DNA: TGTGCCAGCAGTTTACTTTACAATGAGCAGTTCTTC

D: TRBD1
J: TRBJ2-2
size: .
V: TRBV7-8
CDR3: CASSTGTGSAGELFF
DNA: TGTGCCAGCAGCACGGGGACAGGGTCCGCCGGGGAGCTGTTTTTT

D: .
J: TRBJ2-7
size: .
V: TRBV15
CDR3: CATSRDPGSSYEQYF
DNA: TGTGCCACCAGCAGAGATCCGGGGAGCTCCTACGAGCAGTACTTC

D: TRBD2
J: TRBJ2-1
size: .
V: TRBV7-2
CDR3: CASRREVAGSGEQFF
DNA: TGTGCCAGCCGTCGTGAGGTAGCGGGATCAGGTGAGCAGTTCTTC

D: .
J: TRBJ1-1
size: .
V: TRBV2
CDR3: CASSDFSEAFF
DNA: TGTGCCAGCAGTGATTTCAGTGAAGCTTTCTTT

D: TRBD1
J: TRBJ1-4
size: .
V: TRBV7-2
CDR3: CASSLAGTGYEKLFF
DNA: TGTGCCAGCAGCTTAGCGGGGACAGGGTATGAAAAACTGTTTTTT

D: TRBD1
J: TRBJ1-4
size: .
V: TRBV4-3
CDR3: CASSQDRGEKLFF
DNA: TGCGCCAGCAGCCAGGACAGGGGAGAAAAACTGTTTTTT

D: .
J: TRBJ1-1
size: .
V: TRBV28
CDR3: CASSAGTEAFF
DNA: TGTGCCAGCAGTGCGGGAACTGAAGCTTTCTTT

D: TRBD1
J: TRBJ1-5
size: .
V: TRBV30
CDR3: CAWSRGTGGNQPQHF
DNA: TGTGCCTGGAGTCGCGGGACAGGGGGCAATCAGCCCCAGCATTTT

D: TRBD1
J: TRBJ2-1
size: .
V: TRBV19
CDR3: CASSLGGQGGDEQFF
DNA: TGTGCCAGTAGCCTAGGAGGACAGGGAGGCGATGAGCAGTTCTTC